The 29 T cell receptor beta chains given below trace back to one sample, sequenced in a study of blood T cell repertoires in COVID-19. Only in-frame clones appear in the TCRdb table, and some are missing; sequencing was by immunoSEQ multiplex PCR. This table holds about 200,000 clones, 60% to 85% found once. The sample consisted of peripheral blood. These receptor sequences come from a woman in her seventies with acute or convalescent COVID-19.

The chain employs TRBV12-3 or TRBV12-4 and TRBJ2-1, with D possibly being TRBD1 (5 bases). Between the trimmed V and J ends, which lost 6 bases and 10 bases, there was a span of 10 bases. The CDR3 runs 11 residues. CDR3 in DNA: TGTGCCAGCAGACGGACATGGGAGCAGTTCTTC. Amino acid sequence: CASRRTWEQFF.

Comment on this clone: One end of the junction is discordant with germline, which a read error may explain. The CDR3 coding sequence is TGTGCCAGCAGTTACCCGACAGGGCTTAGAACGGACTTT. Translated: CASSYPTGLRTDF. The gene calls are TRBV6-2 or TRBV6-3 and TRBJ1-1; 7 bases agree with TRBD1. Germline assignment: CDR1 MNHEY and CDR2 SVGEGT. The CDR3 has 13 amino acids.

The chain recombines TRBV25-1 with TRBJ1-5, with a weak D call TRBD1 (6 bases). The germline CDR1 and CDR2 sequences are MGHDK and SYGVNS. The CDR3 loop spans 15 amino acids. Trimming shortened V by 5 bases and J by 1 base, and 12 bases separated the two germline ends. This chain's CDR3 is CASSQTGSSNQPQHF. The CDR3 coding sequence is TGTGCCAGCAGTCAAACAGGGTCGAGCAATCAGCCCCAGCATTTT.

The rearrangement uses TRBV5-1 and TRBJ2-3; D may be TRBD1 (6 bases). This CDR3 contains 18 residues. Germline-derived CDR1 and CDR2 are SGHRS and YFSETQ. The V and J ends lost 5 bases and 0 bases respectively, with 22 bases between them. The CDR3 DNA reads as TGCGCCAGCAGTTTACAGGGCTACCGGGACGGAAGCACAGATACGCAGTATTTT. Its protein product is CASSLQGYRDGSTDTQYF.

This chain links TRBV6-1 with TRBJ1-4; D is unclear. This CDR3 has 14 residues. Germline V CDR1 and CDR2: MNHNS, SASEGT. Trimming cost V 0 bases and J 4 bases, with 6 bases left between them. The CDR3 region is CASSEAYYNEKLFF. CDR3 bases: TGTGCCAGCAGTGAAGCATATTATAATGAAAAACTGTTTTTT.

With respect to this clone: This sample also contains other DNA sequences that code for the same CDR3. The CDR3 region is CASSYLYGYTF. The CDR3 DNA reads TGTGCCAGCAGTTATCTCTATGGCTACACCTTC. The chain couples TRBV6-2 or TRBV6-3 to TRBJ1-2; no reliable D call. This CDR3 is 11 amino acids long. The V end was cut by 3 bases, the J end by 4 bases, with 3 bases between. CDR1 and CDR2 (germline): MNHEY, SVGEGT.

The chain recombines TRBV15 with TRBJ2-7; D not certain. The length of the CDR3 is 13 residues. The V and J ends lost 0 bases and 7 bases respectively, with 10 bases between them. Germline values: CDR1 LNHNV, CDR2 YYDKDF (reference sequence). CDR3 coding DNA: TGTGCCACCAGCAGAGAGCCGGGTTGGGAGCAGTACTTC. It is translated as CATSREPGWEQYF.

The gene calls are TRBV6-5 and TRBJ1-1; D perhaps matches TRBD1 (6 bases). This CDR3 has 13 residues. Germline V gene lookup returns CDR1 MNHEY and CDR2 SVGAGI. The V and J ends lost 7 bases and 1 base respectively, with 10 bases between them. CDR3 region: CASTGRGNTEAFF. The CDR3 DNA is TGTGCCAGCACCGGCAGGGGGAACACTGAAGCTTTCTTT.

This clone was recorded once. The rearrangement links TRBV4-1 to TRBJ2-5, with TRBD1 identical over 10 bases. Germline-derived CDR1 and CDR2 are MGHRA and YSYEKL. V lost 5 bases to trimming and J lost 5 bases; unmatched junction nucleotides: 11. The CDR3 is 16 residues long. This CDR3 reads CASSRTSGQGTETQYF. The CDR3 DNA follows: TGCGCCAGCAGCAGAACTTCGGGACAGGGGACGGAGACCCAGTACTTC.

A single count supports this clone. This sequence joins TRBV15 and TRBJ2-7; D gene uncertain. V shed 2 bases and J shed 4 bases, with 9 bases lying between them. CDR1 LNHNV and CDR2 YYDKDF come from the germline V gene (reference sequence). The CDR3 extends over 13 amino acids. The CDR3: CATSRYRDYEQYF. DNA of the CDR3: TGTGCCACCAGCAGATACAGAGATTACGAGCAGTACTTC.

The rearrangement uses TRBV28 and TRBJ2-5; 9 bases agree with TRBD1. The junction had 3 bases not matched to a gene; V was cut back by 6 bases and J by 4 bases. Germline V gene sequence: CDR1 MDHEN, CDR2 SYDVKM. The CDR3 totals 13 residues. The CDR3 sequence is CASRKTGGETQYF. DNA of the CDR3: TGTGCCAGCAGAAAGACAGGGGGAGAGACCCAGTACTTC.

The chain uses TRBV4-2 and TRBJ2-1; TRBD2 might be the D (5 bases). In germline, CDR1 is LGHNA, CDR2 YNFKEQ. The length of the CDR3 is 15 residues. V gave up 2 bases and J gave up 3 bases, with 11 bases separating them. This CDR3 reads CASSQPLAIYNEQFF. CDR3 in DNA: TGTGCCAGCAGCCAACCGCTAGCCATCTACAATGAGCAGTTCTTC.

This chain joins TRBV30 and TRBJ2-4; D possibly corresponds to TRBD2 (5 bases). V lost 2 bases, J lost 5 bases, and 7 bases lay in between. Germline V lookup: CDR1 GTSNPN, CDR2 SVGIG (reference sequence). The CDR3 has 12 residues. Written as DNA, the CDR3 is TGTGCCTGGAGTTACGGGGAAAACATTCAGTACTTC. Translating it yields CAWSYGENIQYF.

Here the CDR3 reads CASSLDRNGYTF. The DNA of the CDR3 is TGTGCCAGCAGCTTAGACAGGAACGGCTACACCTTC. The chain has TRBV6-5 and TRBJ1-2; D perhaps matches TRBD1 (6 bases). V was shortened by 6 bases and J by 8 bases, with 13 bases between the two germline ends. CDR3 length equals 12 residues. The germline gives CDR1 MNHEY, CDR2 SVGAGI.

The chain links TRBV5-4 to TRBJ2-1; 8 bases agree with TRBD2. Germline assignment: CDR1 SGHNT and CDR2 YYREEE (reference sequence). The CDR3 has 15 amino acids. V lost 4 bases to trimming and J lost 2 bases; unmatched junction nucleotides: 5. The CDR3 DNA sequence: TGTGCCAGCAGCGGTCGGGGGGGAGCCTACAATGAGCAGTTCTTC. Protein product: CASSGRGGAYNEQFF. Combining the CDR3 with reference TRBV5-4 and TRBJ2-1 gives the whole variable domain ETGVTQSPTHLIKTRGQQVTLRCSSQSGHNTVSWYQQALGQGPQFIFQYYREEENGRGNFPPRFSGLQFPNYSSELNVNALELDDSALYLCASSGRGGAYNEQFFGPGTRLTVL.

The chain links TRBV4-2 to TRBJ2-1, with TRBD2 matching over 8 bases. Looked up from germline, CDR1 is LGHNA and CDR2 is YNFKEQ. Losses at the gene ends were 2 bases for V and 4 bases for J; bases not matched to a gene: 1. The CDR3 has 14 amino acids. CDR3 residues: CASSQTSGYNEQFF. CDR3 coding DNA: TGTGCCAGCAGCCAAACTAGCGGTTACAATGAGCAGTTCTTC.

The genes are TRBV9 and TRBJ2-2; 11 nucleotides match TRBD2. With 3 bases clipped from V and 5 bases from J, the junction kept 0 bases outside the gene matches. CDR1 is SGDLS, CDR2 YYNGEE, per germline. The CDR3 runs to 14 residues. CDR3: CASSGLAGTGELFF. In DNA form, the CDR3 reads TGTGCCAGCAGCGGACTAGCGGGAACCGGGGAGCTGTTTTTT.

There are a few counts of this clone. This chain joins TRBV18 and TRBJ2-2; a weak D match, TRBD1 (6 bases). The CDR3 has 15 residues. Trimming left V 3 bases short and J 1 base short, with 9 bases between. Per the germline V gene, CDR1 is KGHSH and CDR2 is LQKENI. This CDR3 is CASSPKQGNTGELFF. The DNA of the CDR3 is TGTGCCAGCTCACCCAAACAGGGGAACACCGGGGAGCTGTTTTTT.

V and J are TRBV7-9 and TRBJ1-5, with a tentative D call TRBD1 (5 bases). The length of the CDR3 is 14 residues. Germline CDR1 is SEHNR and CDR2 is FQNEAQ (reference sequence). Trimming removed 0 bases from V and 2 bases from J, with 5 bases in between. CDR3 nucleotides: TGTGCCAGCAGCTTAGCGGGGCGCAATCAGCCCCAGCATTTT. This encodes CASSLAGRNQPQHF.

The chain links TRBV7-3 to TRBJ2-5; D remains unclear. Per germline, CDR1 SGHTA and CDR2 FQGTGA. The V and J ends lost 2 bases and 2 bases respectively, with 6 bases between them. The CDR3 loop spans 13 amino acids. CDR3 coding DNA: TGTGCCAGCAGCTTATCCGTACAAGAGACCCAGTACTTC. Translation: CASSLSVQETQYF. Complete variable domain (other parts from reference TRBV7-3 and TRBJ2-5): GAGVSQTPSNKVTEKGKYVELRCDPISGHTALYWYRQSLGQGPEFLIYFQGTGAADDSGLPNDRFFAVRPEGSVSTLKIQRTERGDSAVYLCASSLSVQETQYFGPGTRLLVL.

CDR3 coding DNA: TGTGCCAGCAGCTCCACCGGGACTAGCGGCACAGATACGCAGTATTTT. Translation gives CASSSTGTSGTDTQYF. The genes are TRBV7-2 and TRBJ2-3; 10 nucleotides agree with TRBD2. CDR1 and CDR2 from the germline V gene are SGHTA and FQGNSA. V lost 4 bases, J lost 1 base, and 5 bases stayed unmatched. The CDR3 is made up of 16 amino acids.

The J gene is TRBJ2-7, the V gene TRBV25-1; no reliable D call. The CDR3 runs to 15 residues. Per germline, CDR1 MGHDK and CDR2 SYGVNS. V lost 3 bases and J lost 2, with 14 bases in between. CDR3 nucleotide sequence: TGTGCCAGCAGTGATCTCTCGGTGAGAACCTACGAGCAGTACTTC. Its translation is CASSDLSVRTYEQYF.

The chain carries TRBV7-9 and TRBJ2-6; the D is unclear. V lost 5 bases to trimming and J lost 1 base, with 3 bases between them. Germline CDR1 is SEHNR and CDR2 is FQNEAQ (reference sequence). This CDR3 comprises 13 residues. As DNA, the CDR3 is TGTGCCAGCAGCCCTTCTGGGGCCAACGTCCTGACTTTC. Encoded protein: CASSPSGANVLTF.

J is TRBJ1-2 and V is TRBV11-2; D not resolved. The CDR3 sequence is 14 residues long. V lost 5 bases and J lost 4, with 14 bases in between. Germline V gene lookup returns CDR1 SGHAT and CDR2 FQNNGV. The CDR3 sequence: CASSQEGRPYGYTF. The DNA for the CDR3 is TGTGCCAGCAGCCAGGAGGGCAGACCCTATGGCTACACCTTC.

V and J are TRBV6-1 and TRBJ2-1; 12 bases agree with TRBD2. The CDR3 contains 16 residues. The trim removed 4 bases at V and 6 bases at J, leaving 7 bases unmatched. Germline values: CDR1 MNHNS, CDR2 SASEGT. The CDR3 sequence: CASSAMASGRANEQFF. In DNA form, the CDR3 reads TGTGCCAGCAGTGCTATGGCTAGCGGGAGGGCCAATGAGCAGTTCTTC.

Only a few counts were recorded for this clone. The rearrangement links TRBV28 to TRBJ2-2; unclear D gene. Per the germline V gene, CDR1 is MDHEN and CDR2 is SYDVKM. This CDR3 spans 14 amino acids. Trimming cost V 7 bases and J 4 bases, with 13 bases left between them. The CDR3 nucleotides are TGTGCCAGCATTCGCGTCTCTGGCACCGGGGAGCTGTTTTTT. It translates to CASIRVSGTGELFF.

Only one count was recorded for this clone. The chain links TRBV11-2 to TRBJ2-1, with 13 positions matching TRBD2. Trimming at V came to 5 bases and at J to 6 bases, leaving 4 bases not matched to a gene. This CDR3 region has 15 residues. In germline, CDR1 is SGHAT, CDR2 FQNNGV. CDR3 nucleotides: TGTGCCAGCAGCGCACTAGCGGGAGGGTTCAATGAGCAGTTCTTC. It codes for CASSALAGGFNEQFF.

The V call is TRBV18, the J call TRBJ1-1; 7 bases match TRBD1. This CDR3 spans 14 amino acids. Germline CDR1 reads KGHSH; CDR2 reads LQKENI. Trimming at V came to 0 bases and at J to 4 bases, leaving 2 bases not matched to a gene. Written as DNA, the CDR3 is TGTGCCAGCTCACCACCGGCAGGGGGCACTGAAGCTTTCTTT. Protein product: CASSPPAGGTEAFF.

CDR3 sequence (DNA): TGCAGCGTTGAGGGTCTAGCGGGAGTCACAGATACGCAGTATTTT. As protein: CSVEGLAGVTDTQYF. The J gene is TRBJ2-3, the V gene TRBV29-1, with 10 bases lining up with TRBD2. CDR1 SQVTM and CDR2 ANQGSEA come from the germline V gene. J gave up 2 bases and V 3 bases, and 5 bases lay outside the gene matches. The CDR3 is 15 residues long.